This TCR beta chain was identified during a study of tumor-infiltrating lymphocytes in primary liver carcinoma. The overall study: All lesions had stage T1-T3 N0M0 and roughly 4 to 11 cm widths.

The investigators made TCR beta cDNA from approximately 0.5 ug total RNA, using a constant-region primer. Construction of TCR beta libraries relied on three successive nested multiplex PCR rounds employing slightly modified ARM-PCR. The opening two PCR rounds, about 11 cycles each, paired TRBV1-TRBV30 forward primers with a C-beta reverse primer. In TCRdb, the multiplex PCR reads were re-called with MiXCR into one record per CDR3 protein. The sample records fewer than 400,000 distinct CDR3 sequences, approximately 54% being singletons. This clonotype was observed many times. Unmatched junction bases numbered 6, after V lost 1 base and J lost 0 bases. Germline V gene lookup returns CDR1 SGHNT and CDR2 YYREEE (reference sequence). This CDR3 spans 18 amino acids. The blood RNA (from unsorted whole blood) was obtained, and germline DNA was also extracted. It was before surgery that about 3.7 milliliters of peripheral blood were collected.

Sequencing was done on a sample of peripheral blood. This TCR came from a woman under 40 with primary liver carcinoma and hepatitis B virus infection. This sequence joins TRBV5-4 and TRBJ2-3; 12 positions match TRBD2. CDR3 sequence: CASSLRGLAGPSTDTQYF. In nucleotides, the CDR3 is TGTGCCAGCAGCTTGCGGGGACTAGCGGGCCCTAGCACAGATACGCAGTATTTT.